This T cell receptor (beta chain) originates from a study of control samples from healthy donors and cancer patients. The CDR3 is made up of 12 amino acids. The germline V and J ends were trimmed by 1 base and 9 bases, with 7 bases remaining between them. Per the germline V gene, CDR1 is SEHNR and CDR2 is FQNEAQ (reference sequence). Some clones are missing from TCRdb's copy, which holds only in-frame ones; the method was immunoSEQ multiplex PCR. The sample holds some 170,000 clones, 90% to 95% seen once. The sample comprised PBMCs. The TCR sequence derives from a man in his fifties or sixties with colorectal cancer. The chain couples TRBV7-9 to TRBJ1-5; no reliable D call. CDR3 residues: CASSLGLAPQHF. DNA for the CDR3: TGTGCCAGCAGCTTAGGACTGGCGCCCCAGCATTTT.